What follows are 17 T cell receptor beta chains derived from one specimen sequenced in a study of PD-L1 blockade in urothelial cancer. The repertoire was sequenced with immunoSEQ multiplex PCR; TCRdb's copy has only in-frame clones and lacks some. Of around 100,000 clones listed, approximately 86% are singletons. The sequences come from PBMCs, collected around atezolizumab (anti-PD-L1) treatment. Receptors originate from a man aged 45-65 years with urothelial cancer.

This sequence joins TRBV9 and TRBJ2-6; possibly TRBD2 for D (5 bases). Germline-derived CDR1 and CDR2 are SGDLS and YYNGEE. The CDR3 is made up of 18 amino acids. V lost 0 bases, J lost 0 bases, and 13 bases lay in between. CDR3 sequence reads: CASSVGVRENSGANVLTF. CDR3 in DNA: TGTGCCAGCAGCGTAGGAGTGAGGGAGAACTCTGGGGCCAACGTCCTGACTTTC.

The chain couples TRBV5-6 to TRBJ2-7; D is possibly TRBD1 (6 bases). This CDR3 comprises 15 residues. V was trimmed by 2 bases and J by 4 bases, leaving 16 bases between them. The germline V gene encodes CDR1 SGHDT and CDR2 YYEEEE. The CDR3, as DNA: TGTGCCAGCAGCTTTCTCGACCGGGACAATTACGAGCAGTACTTC. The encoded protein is CASSFLDRDNYEQYF.

Here the CDR3 reads CASSDPVSPLHF. DNA of the CDR3: TGCGCCAGCAGTGACCCAGTTTCACCCCTCCACTTT. This chain joins TRBV10-2 and TRBJ1-6; no clear D gene. In germline, CDR1 is WSHSY, CDR2 SAAADI. V shed 3 bases and J shed 9 bases, with 6 bases lying between them. CDR3 length: 12 amino acids.

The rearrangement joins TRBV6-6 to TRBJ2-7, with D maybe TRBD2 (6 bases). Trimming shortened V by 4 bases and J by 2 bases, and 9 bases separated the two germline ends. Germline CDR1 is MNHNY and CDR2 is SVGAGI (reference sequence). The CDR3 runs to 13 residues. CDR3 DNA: TGTGCCAGCAGTTTCGCGGGGACCTACGAGCAGTACTTC. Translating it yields CASSFAGTYEQYF.

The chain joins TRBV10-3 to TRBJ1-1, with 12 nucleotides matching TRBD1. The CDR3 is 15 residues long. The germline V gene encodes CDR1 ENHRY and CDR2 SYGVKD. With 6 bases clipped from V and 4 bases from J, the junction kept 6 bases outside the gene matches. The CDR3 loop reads CAIRPGTGGITEAFF. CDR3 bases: TGTGCCATCAGACCCGGGACAGGGGGCATCACTGAAGCTTTCTTT.

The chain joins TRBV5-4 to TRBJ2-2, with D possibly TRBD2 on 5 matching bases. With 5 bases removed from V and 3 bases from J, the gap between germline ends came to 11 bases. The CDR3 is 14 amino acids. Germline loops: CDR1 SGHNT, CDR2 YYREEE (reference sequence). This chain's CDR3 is CASSTGKYTGELFF. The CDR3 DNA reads TGTGCCAGCAGTACGGGGAAGTACACCGGGGAGCTGTTTTTT.

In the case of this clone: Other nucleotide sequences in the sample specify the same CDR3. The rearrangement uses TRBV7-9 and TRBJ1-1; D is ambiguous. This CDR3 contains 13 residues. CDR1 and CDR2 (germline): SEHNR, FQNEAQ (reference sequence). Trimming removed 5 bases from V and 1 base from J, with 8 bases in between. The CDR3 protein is CASSLTGNTEAFF. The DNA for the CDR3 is TGTGCCAGCAGCCTAACGGGGAACACTGAAGCTTTCTTT.

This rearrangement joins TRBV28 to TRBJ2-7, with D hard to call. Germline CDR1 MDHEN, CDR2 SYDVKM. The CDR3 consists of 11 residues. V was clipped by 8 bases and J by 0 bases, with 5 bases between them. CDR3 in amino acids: CASLSSYEQYF. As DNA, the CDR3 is TGTGCCAGCCTAAGCTCCTACGAGCAGTACTTC.

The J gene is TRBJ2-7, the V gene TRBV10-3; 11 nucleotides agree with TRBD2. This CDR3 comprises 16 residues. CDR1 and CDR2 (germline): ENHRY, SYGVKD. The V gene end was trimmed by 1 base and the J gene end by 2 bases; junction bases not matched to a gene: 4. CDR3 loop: CAISELVSGRAYEQYF. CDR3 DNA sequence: TGTGCCATCAGTGAGTTGGTTAGCGGGAGGGCCTACGAGCAGTACTTC.

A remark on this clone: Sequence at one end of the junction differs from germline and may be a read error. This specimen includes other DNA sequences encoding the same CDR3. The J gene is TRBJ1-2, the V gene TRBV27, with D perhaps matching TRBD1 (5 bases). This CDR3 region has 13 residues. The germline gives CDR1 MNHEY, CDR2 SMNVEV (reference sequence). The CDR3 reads CASSLAGIDGYTF. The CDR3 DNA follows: TGTGCCAGCAGTTTAGCAGGGATCGATGGCTACACTTTC.

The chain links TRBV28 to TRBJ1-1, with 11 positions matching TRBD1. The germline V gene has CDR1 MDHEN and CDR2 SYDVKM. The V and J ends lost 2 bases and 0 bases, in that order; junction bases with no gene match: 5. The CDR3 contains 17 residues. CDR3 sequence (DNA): TGTGCCAGCAGTTTAAGGGGGACAGGGGGACTGAACACTGAAGCTTTCTTT. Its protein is CASSLRGTGGLNTEAFF.

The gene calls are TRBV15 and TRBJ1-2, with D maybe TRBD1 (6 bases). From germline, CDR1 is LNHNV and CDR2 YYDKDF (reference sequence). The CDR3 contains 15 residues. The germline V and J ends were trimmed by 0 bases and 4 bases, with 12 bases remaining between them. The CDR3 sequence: CATSRDVTGPYGYTF. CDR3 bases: TGTGCCACCAGCAGAGATGTTACAGGGCCCTATGGCTACACCTTC.

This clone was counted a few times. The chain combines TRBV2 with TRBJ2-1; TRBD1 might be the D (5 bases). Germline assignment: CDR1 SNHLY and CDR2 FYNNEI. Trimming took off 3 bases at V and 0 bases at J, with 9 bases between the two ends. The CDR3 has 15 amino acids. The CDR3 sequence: CASSEGQSSYNEQFF. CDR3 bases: TGTGCCAGCAGTGAGGGGCAGAGCTCCTACAATGAGCAGTTCTTC.

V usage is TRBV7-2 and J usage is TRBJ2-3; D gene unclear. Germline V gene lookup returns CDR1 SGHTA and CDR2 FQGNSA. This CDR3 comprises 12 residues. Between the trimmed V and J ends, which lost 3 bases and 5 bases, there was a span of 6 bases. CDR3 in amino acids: CASSFLRDTQYF. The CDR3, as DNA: TGTGCCAGCAGCTTCCTGCGAGATACGCAGTATTTT.

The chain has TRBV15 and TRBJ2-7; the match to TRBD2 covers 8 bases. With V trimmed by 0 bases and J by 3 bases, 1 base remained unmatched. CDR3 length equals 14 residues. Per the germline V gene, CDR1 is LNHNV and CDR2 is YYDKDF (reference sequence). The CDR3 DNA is TGTGCCACCAGCAGAGATGCGGGGGGCTACGAGCAGTACTTC. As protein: CATSRDAGGYEQYF.

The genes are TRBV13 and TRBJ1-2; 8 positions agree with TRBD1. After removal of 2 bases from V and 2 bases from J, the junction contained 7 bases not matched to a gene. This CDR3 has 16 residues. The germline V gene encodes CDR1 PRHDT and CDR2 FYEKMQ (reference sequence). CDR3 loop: CASSLRSGGGNYGYTF. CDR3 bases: TGTGCCAGCAGCTTACGATCAGGGGGCGGAAACTATGGCTACACCTTC.

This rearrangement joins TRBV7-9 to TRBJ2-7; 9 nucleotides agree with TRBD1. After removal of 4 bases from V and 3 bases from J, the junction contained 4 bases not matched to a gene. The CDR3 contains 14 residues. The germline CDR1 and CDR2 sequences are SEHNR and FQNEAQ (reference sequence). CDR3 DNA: TGTGCCAGCAGCTACCGGGACAGGGACTACGAGCAGTACTTC. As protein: CASSYRDRDYEQYF.